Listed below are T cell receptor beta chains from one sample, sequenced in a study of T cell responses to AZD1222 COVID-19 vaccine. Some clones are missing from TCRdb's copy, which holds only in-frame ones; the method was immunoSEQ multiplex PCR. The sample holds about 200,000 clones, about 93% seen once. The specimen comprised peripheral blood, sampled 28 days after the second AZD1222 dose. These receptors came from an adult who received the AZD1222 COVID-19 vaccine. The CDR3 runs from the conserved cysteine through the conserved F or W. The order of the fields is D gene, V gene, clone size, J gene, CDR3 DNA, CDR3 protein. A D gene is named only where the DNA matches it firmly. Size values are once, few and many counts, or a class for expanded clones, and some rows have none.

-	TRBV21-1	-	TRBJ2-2	TGTGCCAGCAGCAACGACAGGGTCGGGACCGGGGAGCTGTTTTTT	CASSNDRVGTGELFF
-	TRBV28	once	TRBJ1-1	TGTGCCAGCAGTTTCGGGGGGAACACTGAAGCTTTCTTT	CASSFGGNTEAFF
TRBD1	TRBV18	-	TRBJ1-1	TGTGCCAGCTCCCTGACAGGGACGAACACTGAAGCTTTCTTT	CASSLTGTNTEAFF
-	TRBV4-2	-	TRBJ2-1	TGTGCCAGCAGCCACGTTTCTGGGACCACGGGCAATGAGCAGTTCTTC	CASSHVSGTTGNEQFF
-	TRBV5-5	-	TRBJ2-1	TGTGCCAGCAGCCTGACTCCCGGGGGCGGGTATACCTACAATGAGCAGTTCTTC	CASSLTPGGGYTYNEQFF
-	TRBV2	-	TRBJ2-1	TGTGCCACTAGCCTCGGGACCTCCACCTACAATGAGCAGTTCTTC	CATSLGTSTYNEQFF
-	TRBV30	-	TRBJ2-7	TGTGCCTGGAGTGCCCCCTGGGCGGAGTTCTACGAGCAGTACTTC	CAWSAPWAEFYEQYF
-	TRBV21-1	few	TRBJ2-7	TGTGCCAGCAGCAAAGGTGTTAGACAGGGGAGCTCCTACGAGCAGTACTTC	CASSKGVRQGSSYEQYF
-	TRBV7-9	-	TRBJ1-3	TGTGCCAGCAGCGGACAAGTCCGGATATATTTT	CASSGQVRIYF
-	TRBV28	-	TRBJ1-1	TGTGCCAGCAGTTTGAAACGGGAAAAAGCTTTCTTT	CASSLKREKAFF
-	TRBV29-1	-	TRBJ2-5	TGCAGCGCAGGACGGGCGGGGCGACAAGAGACCCAGTACTTC	CSAGRAGRQETQYF
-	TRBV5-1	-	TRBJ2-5	TGCGCCAGCAGCTTGGATAGCCCGGGAGAGACCCAGTACTTC	CASSLDSPGETQYF
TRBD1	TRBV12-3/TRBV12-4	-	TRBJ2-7	TGTGCCAGCAGCGTGACAGGGGGCTACGAGCAGTACTTC	CASSVTGGYEQYF
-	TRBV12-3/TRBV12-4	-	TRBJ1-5	TGTGCCAGCACCCAGGCGTATCAGCCCCAGCATTTT	CASTQAYQPQHF
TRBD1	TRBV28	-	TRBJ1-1	TGTGCCAGCAGACCCGGACAGGGGGCGCGGGCTTTCTTT	CASRPGQGARAFF
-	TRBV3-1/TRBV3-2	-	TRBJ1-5	TGTGCCAGCAGCCCCGGGGCTGCCGGGAGCAATCAGCCCCAGCATTTT	CASSPGAAGSNQPQHF
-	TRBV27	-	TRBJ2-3	TGTGCCAGCAGAACCGCGTCAGGGGCTGGGGACACAGATACGCAGTATTTT	CASRTASGAGDTDTQYF
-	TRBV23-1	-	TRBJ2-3	TGCGCCAGCAGTCAGAACAGGGCTGGGGCAGATACGCAGTATTTT	CASSQNRAGADTQYF
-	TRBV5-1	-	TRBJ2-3	TGCGCCAGCAACGAACAGGGAACCTCAGATACGCAGTATTTT	CASNEQGTSDTQYF
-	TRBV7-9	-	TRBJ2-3	TGTGCCAGCAGTCGTTCAGGGAGCACAGATACGCAGTATTTT	CASSRSGSTDTQYF
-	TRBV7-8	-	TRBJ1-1	TGTGCCAGCAGCTTTGGCAGAAAATACACTGAAGCTTTCTTT	CASSFGRKYTEAFF
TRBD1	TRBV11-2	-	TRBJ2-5	TGTGCCAGCAGCCAGGACAGGGAACAAGAGACCCAGTACTTC	CASSQDREQETQYF
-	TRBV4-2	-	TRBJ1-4	TGTGCCAGCAGCCGCATGGGACAAGGGGGTGAAAAACTGTTTTTT	CASSRMGQGGEKLFF
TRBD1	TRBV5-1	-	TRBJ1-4	TGCGCCAGCAGCTTGGGGGCCGGGACAGGGGTTGAAAAACTGTTTTTT	CASSLGAGTGVEKLFF
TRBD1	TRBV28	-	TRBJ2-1	TGTGCCAGCAGCCGGGACAGCCCCTACAATGAGCAGTTCTTC	CASSRDSPYNEQFF
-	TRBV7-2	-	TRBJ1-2	TGTGCCAGCAGCTTAGATTCCGCGAGCTATGGCTACACCTTC	CASSLDSASYGYTF
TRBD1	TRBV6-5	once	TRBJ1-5	TGTGCCAGCAGTAAACAGGGGATGGTTCAGCCCCAGCATTTT	CASSKQGMVQPQHF
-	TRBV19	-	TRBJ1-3	TGTGCCAGTAGCCCTGGGAGTGGAGGAAACACCATATATTTT	CASSPGSGGNTIYF
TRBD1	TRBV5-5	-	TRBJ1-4	TGTGCCAGCAGCCATGACAGGGCAGGGGAAAAACTGTTTTTT	CASSHDRAGEKLFF